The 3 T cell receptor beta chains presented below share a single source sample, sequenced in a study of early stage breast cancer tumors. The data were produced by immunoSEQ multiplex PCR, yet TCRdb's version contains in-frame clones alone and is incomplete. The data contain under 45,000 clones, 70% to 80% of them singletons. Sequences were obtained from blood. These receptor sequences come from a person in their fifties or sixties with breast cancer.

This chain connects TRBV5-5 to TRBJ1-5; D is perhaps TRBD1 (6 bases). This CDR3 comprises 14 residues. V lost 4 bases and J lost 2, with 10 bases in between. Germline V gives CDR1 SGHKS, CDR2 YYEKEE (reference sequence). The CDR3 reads CASSTGQRNQPQHF. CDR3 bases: TGTGCCAGCAGCACCGGACAGCGCAATCAGCCCCAGCATTTT.

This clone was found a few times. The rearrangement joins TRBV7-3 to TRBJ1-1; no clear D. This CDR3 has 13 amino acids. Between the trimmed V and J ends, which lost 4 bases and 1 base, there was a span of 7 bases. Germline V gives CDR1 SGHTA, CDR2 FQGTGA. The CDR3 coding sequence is TGTGCCAGCAGCTCCCGACAGAACACTGAAGCTTTCTTT. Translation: CASSSRQNTEAFF.

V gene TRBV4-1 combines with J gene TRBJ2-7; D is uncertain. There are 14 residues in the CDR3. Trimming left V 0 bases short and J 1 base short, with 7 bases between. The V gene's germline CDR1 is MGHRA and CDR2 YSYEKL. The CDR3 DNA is TGCGCCAGCAGCCAAGATCGAGCTTCCTACGAGCAGTACTTC. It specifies CASSQDRASYEQYF.